This record concerns one T cell receptor beta chain sequence. What it recognizes is unknown. These data originate in a study of cytotoxic CD8 clonotypes in ibrutinib-treated CLL. General observations from the study: Treatment left the uncommon public clonotypes either contracted or stable in frequency.

Data came from immunoSEQ multiplex PCR; TCRdb stores just in-frame clones and leaves some out. The sample lists some 350,000 clones; 67% were seen once. The receptor was derived from a human donor with chronic lymphocytic leukemia. The specimen comprised PBMCs, sampled after 36 months of ibrutinib treatment.

The CDR3 DNA reads as TGTGCCAGCAGCGAAGGGACAGGGGTCTACGAGCAGTACTTC. This encodes CASSEGTGVYEQYF. This chain uses TRBV9 with TRBJ2-7; 10 bases map to TRBD1. After removal of 3 bases from V and 3 bases from J, the junction contained 3 bases not matched to a gene. Germline V gene sequence: CDR1 SGDLS, CDR2 YYNGEE. The CDR3 covers 14 residues.